A single sample is the source of the 12 T cell receptor beta chains below, sequenced in a study of blood T cell repertoires in COVID-19. The protocol was immunoSEQ multiplex PCR, while the TCRdb copy is restricted to in-frame clones and leaves out a portion. The sample carries about 250,000 clones, around nine tenths recorded once. Specimen: peripheral blood. These TCRs come from a man aged 25-40 years with COVID-19, enrolled during active disease.

The gene calls are TRBV11-1 and TRBJ1-1; 10 nucleotides match TRBD1. The CDR3 has 16 amino acids. The V and J ends lost 5 bases and 0 bases, in that order; junction bases with no gene match: 6. The V gene's germline CDR1 is SGHAT and CDR2 FQDESV (reference sequence). CDR3 sequence reads: CASSPRTGGMNTEAFF. The CDR3 bases are TGTGCCAGCAGCCCGCGGACAGGGGGGATGAACACTGAAGCTTTCTTT.

The V and J genes are TRBV5-1 and TRBJ1-6, with 7 bases that match TRBD1. From germline, CDR1 is SGHRS and CDR2 YFSETQ. CDR3 length equals 15 residues. Trimming cost V 0 bases and J 7 bases; bases outside gene matches: 4. This CDR3 reads CASSLDQGGNSPLHF. The CDR3 nucleotides are TGCGCCAGCAGCTTGGATCAGGGGGGAAATTCACCCCTCCACTTT.

This clone was picked up one time. The rearrangement uses TRBV10-1 and TRBJ2-3; a weak D match, TRBD1 (6 bases). This CDR3 contains 14 residues. V shed 3 bases and J shed 4 bases, with 11 bases lying between them. In germline, CDR1 is WNHNN, CDR2 SYGVQD (reference sequence). CDR3 sequence (DNA): TGCGCCAGCAGTGACAGGGGAGTGGCAGATACGCAGTATTTT. Translation: CASSDRGVADTQYF.

The table lists this clone with a count of one. The chain joins TRBV25-1 to TRBJ2-1, with 7 bases aligning to TRBD2. Unmatched junction bases numbered 2, after V lost 0 bases and J lost 3 bases. Per germline, CDR1 MGHDK and CDR2 SYGVNS. The CDR3 extends over 15 amino acids. Written as DNA, the CDR3 is TGTGCCAGCAGTGAATATACGGGGGGCTACAATGAGCAGTTCTTC. Its translation: CASSEYTGGYNEQFF.

This rearrangement joins TRBV18 to TRBJ2-7; 7 nucleotides align to TRBD1. The CDR3 is made up of 15 amino acids. Germline CDR1 is KGHSH and CDR2 is LQKENI. Trimming cost V 6 bases and J 4 bases; bases outside gene matches: 12. CDR3 loop: CASSWTGTDEYEQYF. The CDR3 region has the DNA TGTGCCAGCTCGTGGACCGGGACAGATGAATACGAGCAGTACTTC. The whole variable domain, remainder taken from reference TRBV18 and TRBJ2-7, is NAGVMQNPRHLVRRRGQEARLRCSPMKGHSHVYWYRQLPEEGLKFMVYLQKENIIDESGMPKERFSAEFPKEGPSILRIQQVVRGDSAAYFCASSWTGTDEYEQYFGPGTRLTVT.

The chain employs TRBV21-1 and TRBJ2-7; the table names TRBD1, a call not compared with the DNA. TRBV21-1 is marked as a pseudogene. The CDR3 is 12 amino acids. The CDR3 is CASRDSAYEQYF. CDR3 DNA: TGTGCCAGCAGGGACAGTGCCTACGAGCAGTACTTC.

A single count supports this clone. This chain connects TRBV19 to TRBJ1-2; 8 bases are a match to TRBD1. The CDR3 is 14 amino acids. CDR1 LNHDA and CDR2 SQIVND come from the germline V gene (reference sequence). V dropped 4 bases and J dropped 2; count of bases not matched to a gene: 3. CDR3: CASSRGDRNYGYTF. As DNA, the CDR3 is TGTGCCAGTAGTAGAGGGGACAGGAACTATGGCTACACCTTC.

This chain joins TRBV23-1 and TRBJ2-6; D gene unclear. TRBV23-1 is an ORF for which the function is uncertain. The V end lost 0 bases, the J end lost 0 bases, and 15 bases lay between the germline ends. The CDR3 sequence is 19 residues long. The CDR3 DNA reads TGCGCCAGCAGTCAATCGATCCCGTTGGCAGACTCTGGGGCCAACGTCCTGACTTTC. It codes for CASSQSIPLADSGANVLTF.

The genes are TRBV5-1 and TRBJ2-2; 9 nucleotides match TRBD2. The CDR3 spans 16 residues. Germline values: CDR1 SGHRS, CDR2 YFSETQ. The trim removed 4 bases at V and 1 base at J, leaving 5 bases unmatched. The CDR3: CASSHQRGVNTGELFF. The DNA for the CDR3 is TGCGCCAGCAGCCATCAGCGGGGGGTGAACACCGGGGAGCTGTTTTTT.

This chain links TRBV5-5 with TRBJ1-3; 8 bases agree with TRBD1. The CDR3 has 14 amino acids. The junction had 4 bases not matched to a gene; V was cut back by 2 bases and J by 6 bases. The germline CDR1 and CDR2 sequences are SGHKS and YYEKEE (reference sequence). The CDR3 spells CASSLTGGTNTIYF. CDR3 DNA: TGTGCCAGCAGCTTAACAGGGGGAACAAACACCATATATTTT.

This chain links TRBV5-1 with TRBJ2-1, with 12 bases that match TRBD2. Germline CDR1 and CDR2: SGHRS and YFSETQ. V lost 4 bases and J lost 5; bases outside the gene matches: 4. This CDR3 is 15 amino acids long. The CDR3 DNA follows: TGCGCCAGCAGCAGCCGACTAGCGGGGGACAATGAGCAGTTCTTC. It translates to CASSSRLAGDNEQFF.

The CDR3 DNA reads as TGCGCCAGCAGCGACGGGCGGGGGGTTTCCTACGAGCAGTACTTC. Amino acid sequence: CASSDGRGVSYEQYF. This chain links TRBV4-1 with TRBJ2-7; 8 nucleotides match TRBD2. From germline, CDR1 is MGHRA and CDR2 YSYEKL. This CDR3 has 15 amino acids. The V gene end was trimmed by 5 bases and the J gene end by 1 base; junction bases not matched to a gene: 7.